This T cell receptor beta chain derives from a study of CD4 and CD8 cells across lung adenocarcinoma regions. CDR3 size: 15 residues. The germline V gene encodes CDR1 MNHEY and CDR2 SMNVEV (reference sequence). TCRdb ran MiXCR on the PCR reads and lists one entry per CDR3 protein. The sample contains around 18,000 distinct CDR3 sequences, 51% of which appear only once. A word on this clonotype: One end of the junction is discordant with germline, which a read error may explain.

This chain uses TRBV27 with TRBJ2-3; perhaps TRBD1 as D (5 bases). The specimen was CD8+ T cells from the center of a lung tumor. The clonotype comes from a female donor with lung adenocarcinoma. The CD4 and CD8 labels of this study may be unreliable. This chain's CDR3 is CARGLSGPYTDTQYF. The CDR3 region has the DNA TGTGCCAGGGGGCTCTCGGGCCCTTACACAGATACGCAGTACTTT.